This T cell receptor beta chain was identified in a study of T cell changes during pregnancy in multiple sclerosis. Sequenced by immunoSEQ multiplex PCR; TCRdb stores in-frame clones only, minus some. This table has roughly 93,000 clones, approximately 92% appearing once. In germline, CDR1 is LNHDA, CDR2 SQIVND (reference sequence). The V end lost 4 bases, the J end lost 7 bases, and 20 bases lay between the germline ends. The CDR3 runs to 16 residues. The sequencing here drew on peripheral blood, taken after pregnancy. The chain carries TRBV19 and TRBJ1-5; the D gene is possibly TRBD1 (6 bases). The TCR comes from a female donor with multiple sclerosis, enrolled in a pregnancy study. CDR3 sequence reads: CASSTGTNPPRQPQHF. Here the CDR3 DNA reads TGTGCCAGTAGTACCGGGACAAATCCCCCCAGGCAGCCCCAGCATTTT.